This is a list of T cell receptor beta chains from one sample in a study of blood T cell repertoires in COVID-19. The assay was immunoSEQ multiplex PCR, and TCRdb's table has in-frame clones only and misses some. The data contain about 140,000 clones, around three quarters of them seen just once; the ten biggest clones take up around a sixth. The sequencing sample was made of peripheral blood. Receptors were obtained from a man aged 45 to 65 with acute or convalescent COVID-19. Both conserved end residues are part of each CDR3. D genes are given only for firm matches. For some rows the clone size is stated as once, few or many, or as a class when expanded; others skip it.

TRBV12-5	TRBJ1-5	.	.	TGTGCTAGTGGTTTGGTAAGTGGGGCCTATAGCAATCAGCCCCAGCATTTT	CASGLVSGAYSNQPQHF
TRBV15	TRBJ1-1	.	.	TGTGCCACCAGCAGTCCGGAGCTGAACACTGAAGCTTTCTTT	CATSSPELNTEAFF
TRBV19	TRBJ1-2	.	.	TGTGCCAGTAGTATTCGTTCCGGTCCGGATGGCTACACCTTC	CASSIRSGPDGYTF
TRBV20-1	TRBJ2-5	TRBD1	.	TGCAGTGCTAGTAGAGGGGGCGGCGAGACCCAGTACTTC	CSASRGGGETQYF
TRBV5-1	TRBJ2-1	.	few	TGCGCCAGCGGCCCAATGGGGGGGGCCAATGAGCAGTTCTTC	CASGPMGGANEQFF
TRBV18	TRBJ1-2	TRBD1	.	TGTGCCAGCTCATCAGGGGGGAACTATGGCTACACCTTC	CASSSGGNYGYTF
TRBV9	TRBJ2-7	.	few	TGTGCCAGCAGCGTGAGCGGAACAGGGATTTCCTACGAGCAGTACTTC	CASSVSGTGISYEQYF
TRBV2	TRBJ2-3	.	.	TGTGCCAGCAGTGAAACGGGACTTCCCACAGATACGCAGTATTTT	CASSETGLPTDTQYF
TRBV3-1/TRBV3-2	TRBJ1-2	TRBD1	.	TGTGCCAGCAGTGCTGAGGGTATCAGGGGGCAGGGCTACACCTTC	CASSAEGIRGQGYTF
TRBV3-1/TRBV3-2	TRBJ1-1	.	.	TGTGCCAGCAGCCAAGATTCAAAGGGAAGGGGAGCTTTCTTT	CASSQDSKGRGAFF
TRBV10-2	TRBJ1-6	.	.	TGCGCCAGCAGTGAGGACAGTAATTCACCCCTCCACTTT	CASSEDSNSPLHF
TRBV7-3	TRBJ2-5	.	.	TGTGCCAGCAGCTTGGGGGGAGGCCAAGAGACCCAGTACTTC	CASSLGGGQETQYF
TRBV7-8	TRBJ1-3	.	.	TGTGCCAGCAGCACAAGACAGACTCCCAACTCTGGAAACACCATATATTTT	CASSTRQTPNSGNTIYF
TRBV9	TRBJ2-2	.	.	TGTGCCAGCAGTAGGAGACAGGTCATGAACACCGGGGAGCTGTTTTTT	CASSRRQVMNTGELFF
TRBV10-3	TRBJ1-1	.	.	TGTGCCATCAAAGGGGAAGGCGACACTGAAGCTTTCTTT	CAIKGEGDTEAFF
TRBV24-1	TRBJ1-2	.	few	TGTGCCACCGTCCGGGATTACTATGGCTACACCTTC	CATVRDYYGYTF
TRBV3-1/TRBV3-2	TRBJ2-2	TRBD1	.	TGTGCCAGCAGCCAAGGGGACAGGGACACCGGGGAGCTGTTTTTT	CASSQGDRDTGELFF
TRBV29-1	TRBJ1-2	TRBD1	.	TGCAGCGTTATGACAGGGGAAGCTAACTATGGCTACACCTTC	CSVMTGEANYGYTF
TRBV9	TRBJ2-5	TRBD2	.	TGTGCCAGCAGCGTAGGGACTAGCGGGGGGGCCAGGGAGACCCAGTACTTC	CASSVGTSGGARETQYF
TRBV5-1	TRBJ2-3	.	.	TGCGCCAGCAGCATAGGGACTTTAAGCACAGATACGCAGTATTTT	CASSIGTLSTDTQYF
TRBV27	TRBJ1-4	.	.	TGTGCCAGCAGTAAGAATTTCATCCAGGAAAAACTGTTTTTT	CASSKNFIQEKLFF